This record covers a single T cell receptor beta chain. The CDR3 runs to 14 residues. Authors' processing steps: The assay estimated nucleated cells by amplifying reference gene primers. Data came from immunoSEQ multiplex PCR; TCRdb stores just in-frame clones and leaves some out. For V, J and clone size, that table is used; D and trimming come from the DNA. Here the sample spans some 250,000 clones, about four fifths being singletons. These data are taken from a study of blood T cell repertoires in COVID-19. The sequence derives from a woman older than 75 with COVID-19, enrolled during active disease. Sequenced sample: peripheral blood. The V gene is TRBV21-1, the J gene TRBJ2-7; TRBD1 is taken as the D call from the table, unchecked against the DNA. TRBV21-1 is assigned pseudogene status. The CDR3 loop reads CASSKNRESHEQYF. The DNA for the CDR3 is TGTGCCAGCAGCAAGAACAGGGAGTCACACGAGCAGTACTTC.